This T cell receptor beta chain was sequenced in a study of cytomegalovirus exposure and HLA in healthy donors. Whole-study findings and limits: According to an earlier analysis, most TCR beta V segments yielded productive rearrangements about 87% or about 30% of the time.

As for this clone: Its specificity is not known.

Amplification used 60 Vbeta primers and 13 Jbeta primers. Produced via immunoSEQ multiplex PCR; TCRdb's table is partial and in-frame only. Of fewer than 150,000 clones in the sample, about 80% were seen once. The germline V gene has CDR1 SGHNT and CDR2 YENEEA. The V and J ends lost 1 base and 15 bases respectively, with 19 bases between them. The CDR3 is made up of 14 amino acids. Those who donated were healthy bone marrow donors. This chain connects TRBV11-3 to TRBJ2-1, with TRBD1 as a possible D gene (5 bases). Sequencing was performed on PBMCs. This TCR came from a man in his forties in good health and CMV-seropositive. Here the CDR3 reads CASSLGPTGSLLFF. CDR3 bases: TGTGCCAGCAGCTTAGGCCCCACAGGTTCTTTGCTGTTCTTC.